The following is a TCR beta chain sequence with its context. Its antigen is not yet known. No much larger clone is present one base from it, and per-base qualities are unavailable. The CDR3 runs 16 amino acids, cysteine and phenylalanine included. Of the read, only the CDR3 DNA is kept; its 48 bases are in frame from base 1. This entry is derived from a study of CD8 T cells in ankylosing spondylitis (dated by TCRdb to 2016 to 2017). Context from the whole study: The study set out to find disease-linked TCR variants by profiling T cell receptor beta repertoires in ankylosing spondylitis patients and healthy donors. The full study cohort was made up of about 25 ankylosing spondylitis patients and about a hundred healthy donors. Peripheral blood was sampled, and synovial fluid was additionally collected from ankylosing spondylitis patients. General study outcomes and caveats: A TCR beta motif of about 8 highly homologous amino acid variants appeared characteristic of blood from ankylosing spondylitis patients. The disease-linked clones were reported to be significantly enriched in matched synovial fluid samples from ankylosing spondylitis patients. Some motif variants were previously reported in synovial fluid and blood of reactive arthritis patients, suggesting common disease-initiation mechanisms. The disease-linked clones had a CD8+ phenotype and were found at relatively low frequencies in peripheral blood.

Sequencer: Illumina HiSeq 2500. Quantitative 5'-RACE with molecular barcodes was used to prepare TCR beta libraries. Per the original workflow: To identify disease-linked TCR variants, a new computational method was used, one built on a probabilistic model of VDJ rearrangement. The public reads were quality trimmed at Q25 with fastp and then assembled into clones with MiXCR by TCRdb, keeping productive beta chains. Each entry merges the rows of one CDR3 protein and shows their most common DNA and genes. The authors' filters were not applied to this entry. Present in this sample are just over 150,000 distinct CDR3 sequences, around 16% of which were seen just once. The ten largest clones add up to roughly 7.7% of the sample.

The sequence came from a male donor with ankylosing spondylitis or in good health (not recorded which). Sequenced sample: blood, either unsorted or a sorted T cell fraction (not recorded which). The V gene is TRBV21-1 and the J gene is TRBJ2-2. TRBV21-1 is noted as a pseudogene. In nucleotide form, the sequence is TGTGCCAGCAGCAAAGAGCGTTTGGCTCAATCGTGGGGAGCTGTTTTT. Its product reads: CASSKERLAQSWGAVF.